The present T cell receptor beta chain was sequenced within a study of cytomegalovirus exposure and HLA in healthy donors. This CDR3 is 13 amino acids long. The V end lost 4 bases, the J end lost 1 base, and 7 bases lay between the germline ends. Per the germline V gene, CDR1 is SSHAT and CDR2 is FNYEAQ (reference sequence). Points on this clone: What it binds is not known.

Use of 60 Vbeta and 13 Jbeta primers characterized the PCR. Produced via immunoSEQ multiplex PCR; TCRdb's table is partial and in-frame only. The sample carries about 85,000 clones, under 85% recorded once. Findings of the study overall: CMV antigen specificity of a few CMV-associated chains was confirmed in vitro.

The gene calls are TRBV7-7 and TRBJ1-1; maybe TRBD1 (5 bases). This receptor was identified in a boy aged 5-17 years in good health and CMV-seronegative. The sequencing input was PBMCs. This CDR3 reads CASSSDRNTEAFF. In nucleotides, the CDR3 is TGTGCCAGCAGCTCCGACAGGAACACTGAAGCTTTCTTT.